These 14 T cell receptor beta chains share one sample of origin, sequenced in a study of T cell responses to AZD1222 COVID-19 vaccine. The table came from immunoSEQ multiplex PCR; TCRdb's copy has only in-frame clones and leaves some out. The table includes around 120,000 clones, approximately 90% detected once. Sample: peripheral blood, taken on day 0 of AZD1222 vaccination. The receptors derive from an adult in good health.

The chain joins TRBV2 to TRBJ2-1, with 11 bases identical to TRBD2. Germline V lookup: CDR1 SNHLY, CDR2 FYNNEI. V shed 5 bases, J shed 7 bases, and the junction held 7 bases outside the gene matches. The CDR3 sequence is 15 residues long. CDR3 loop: CASSSSGGARNEQFF. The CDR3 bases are TGTGCCAGCAGTAGTAGCGGGGGGGCCCGGAATGAGCAGTTCTTC.

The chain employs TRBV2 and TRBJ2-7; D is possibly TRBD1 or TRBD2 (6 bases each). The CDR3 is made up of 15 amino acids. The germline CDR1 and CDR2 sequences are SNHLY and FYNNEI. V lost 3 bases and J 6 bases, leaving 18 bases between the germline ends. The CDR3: CASSEGFGGLLEQYF. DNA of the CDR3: TGTGCCAGCAGTGAGGGTTTTGGGGGGCTCCTCGAGCAGTACTTC.

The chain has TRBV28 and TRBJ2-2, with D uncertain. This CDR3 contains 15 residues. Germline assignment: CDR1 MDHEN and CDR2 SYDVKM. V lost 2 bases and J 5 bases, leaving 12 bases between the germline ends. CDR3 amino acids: CASSLRVERTGELFF. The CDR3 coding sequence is TGTGCCAGCAGTTTAAGGGTGGAGAGAACCGGGGAGCTGTTTTTT.

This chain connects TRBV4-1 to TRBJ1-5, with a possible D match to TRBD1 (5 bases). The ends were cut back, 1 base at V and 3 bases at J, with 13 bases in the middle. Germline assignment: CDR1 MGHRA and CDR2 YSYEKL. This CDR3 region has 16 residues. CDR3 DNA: TGCGCCAGCAGCCAAGCGAGGGACCTTCCCAATCAGCCCCAGCATTTT. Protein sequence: CASSQARDLPNQPQHF.

The CDR3 nucleotides read TGTGCCAGCAGTTACGGTGGGGAAGAAGGCGCGAACACCGGGGAGCTGTTTTTT. The encoded protein is CASSYGGEEGANTGELFF. The rearrangement links TRBV6-2 or TRBV6-3 to TRBJ2-2; D gene uncertain. Trimming cost V 2 bases and J 0 bases, with 16 bases left between them. From germline, CDR1 is MNHEY and CDR2 SVGEGT. The CDR3 consists of 18 residues.

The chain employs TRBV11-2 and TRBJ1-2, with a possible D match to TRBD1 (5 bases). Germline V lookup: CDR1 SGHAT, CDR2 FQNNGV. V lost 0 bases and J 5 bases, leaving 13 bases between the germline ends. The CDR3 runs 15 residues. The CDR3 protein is CASSLDSSGGYGYTF. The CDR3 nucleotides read TGTGCCAGCAGCTTAGATAGTTCCGGGGGTTATGGCTACACCTTC. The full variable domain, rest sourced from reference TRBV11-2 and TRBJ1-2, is EAGVAQSPRYKIIEKRQSVAFWCNPISGHATLYWYQQILGQGPKLLIQFQNNGVVDDSQLPKDRFSAERLKGVDSTLKIQPAKLEDSAVYLCASSLDSSGGYGYTFGSGTRLTVV.

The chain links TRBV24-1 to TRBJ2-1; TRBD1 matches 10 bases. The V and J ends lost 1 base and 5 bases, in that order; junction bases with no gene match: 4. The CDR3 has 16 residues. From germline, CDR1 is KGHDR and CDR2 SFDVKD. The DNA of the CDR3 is TGTGCCACCAGTGATTTAAGGGACAGGGGACACAATGAGCAGTTCTTC. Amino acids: CATSDLRDRGHNEQFF.

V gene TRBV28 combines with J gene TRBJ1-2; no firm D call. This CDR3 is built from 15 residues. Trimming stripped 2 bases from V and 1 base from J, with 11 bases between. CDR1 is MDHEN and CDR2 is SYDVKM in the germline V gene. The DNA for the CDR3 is TGTGCCAGCAGTTTAGGTTTAGGCGTTAACTATGGCTACACCTTC. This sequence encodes CASSLGLGVNYGYTF.

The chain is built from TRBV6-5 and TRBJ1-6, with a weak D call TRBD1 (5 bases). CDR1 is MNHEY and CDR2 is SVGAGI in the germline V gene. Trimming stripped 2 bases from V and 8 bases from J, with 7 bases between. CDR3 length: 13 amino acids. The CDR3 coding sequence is TGTGCCAGCAGTTACGGGGGGTATTCACCCCTCCACTTT. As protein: CASSYGGYSPLHF.

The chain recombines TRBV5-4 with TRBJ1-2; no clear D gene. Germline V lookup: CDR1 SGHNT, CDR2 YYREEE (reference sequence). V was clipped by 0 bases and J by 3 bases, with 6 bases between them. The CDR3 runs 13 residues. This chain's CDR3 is CASSLARDYGYTF. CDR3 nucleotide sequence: TGTGCCAGCAGCTTGGCAAGGGACTATGGCTACACCTTC.

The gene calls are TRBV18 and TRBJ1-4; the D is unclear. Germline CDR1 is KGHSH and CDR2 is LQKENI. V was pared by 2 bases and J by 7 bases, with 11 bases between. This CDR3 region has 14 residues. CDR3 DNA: TGTGCCAGCTCACCAATAACACCCAGTGAAAAACTGTTTTTT. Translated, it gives CASSPITPSEKLFF. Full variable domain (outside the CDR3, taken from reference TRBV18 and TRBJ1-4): NAGVMQNPRHLVRRRGQEARLRCSPMKGHSHVYWYRQLPEEGLKFMVYLQKENIIDESGMPKERFSAEFPKEGPSILRIQQVVRGDSAAYFCASSPITPSEKLFFGSGTQLSVL.

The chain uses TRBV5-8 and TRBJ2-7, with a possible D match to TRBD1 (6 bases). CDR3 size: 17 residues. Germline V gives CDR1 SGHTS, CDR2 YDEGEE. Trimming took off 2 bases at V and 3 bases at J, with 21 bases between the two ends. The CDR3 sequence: CASSFGTFHSGFYEQYF. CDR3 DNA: TGTGCCAGCAGCTTTGGGACATTTCACAGTGGTTTCTACGAGCAGTACTTC.

CDR3: CASCGEQFF. CDR3 DNA sequence: TGTGCCAGCTGCGGCGAGCAGTTCTTC. The chain combines TRBV28 with TRBJ2-1; D gene unclear. Trimming took off 8 bases at V and 10 bases at J, with 6 bases between the two ends. Germline V gene sequence: CDR1 MDHEN, CDR2 SYDVKM. This CDR3 spans 9 amino acids.

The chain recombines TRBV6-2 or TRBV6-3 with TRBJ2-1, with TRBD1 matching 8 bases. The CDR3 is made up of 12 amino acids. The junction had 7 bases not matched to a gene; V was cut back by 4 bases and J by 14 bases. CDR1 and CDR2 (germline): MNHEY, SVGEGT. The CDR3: CASSSGQGGKFF. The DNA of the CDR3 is TGTGCCAGCAGTTCCGGACAGGGTGGTAAGTTCTTC.